The clone carrying this TCR beta chain was seen a handful of times. This specimen comes from a study of sequential checkpoint blockade in melanoma. Study-level background: After both sequences, patients received maintenance nivolumab. DNA from 95 or so pretreatment tumor samples underwent TCRβ immunosequencing.

Repertoires were generated with immunoSEQ multiplex PCR, while TCRdb's copy carries only in-frame clones and drops some. The table records just over 7,000 clones, roughly 20% of them present only once. This CDR3 comprises 16 residues. Trimming at V came to 3 bases and at J to 2 bases, leaving 9 bases not matched to a gene. Germline V CDR1 and CDR2: GTSNPN, SVGIG (reference sequence). Treatment of the sample: randomized to nivolumab then ipilimumab (arm A) or the reverse (arm B). The specimen comprised tumor tissue (inferred from file names), sampled from a patient given nivolumab and ipilimumab in sequence. This chain joins TRBV30 and TRBJ1-3, with 8 bases fitting TRBD1. The sequence derives from a human donor with melanoma. CDR3 protein: CAWRRGTGSTGNTIYF. CDR3 nucleotide sequence: TGTGCCTGGAGGAGGGGGACAGGATCGACTGGAAACACCATATATTTT.